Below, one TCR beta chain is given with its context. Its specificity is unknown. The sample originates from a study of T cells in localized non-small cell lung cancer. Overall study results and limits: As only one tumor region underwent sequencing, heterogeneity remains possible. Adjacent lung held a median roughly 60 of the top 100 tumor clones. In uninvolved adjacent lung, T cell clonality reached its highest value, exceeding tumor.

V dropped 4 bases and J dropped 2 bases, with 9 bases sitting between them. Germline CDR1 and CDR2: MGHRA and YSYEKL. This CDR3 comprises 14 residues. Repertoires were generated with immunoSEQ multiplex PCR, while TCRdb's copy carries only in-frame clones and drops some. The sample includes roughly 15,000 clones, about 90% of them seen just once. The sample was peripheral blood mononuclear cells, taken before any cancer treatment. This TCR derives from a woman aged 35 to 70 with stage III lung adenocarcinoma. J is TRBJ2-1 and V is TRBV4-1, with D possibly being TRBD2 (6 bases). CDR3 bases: TGCGCCAGCAGCCCGGCTAGCGCCTACAATGAGCAGTTCTTC. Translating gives CASSPASAYNEQFF.